This entry lists 13 T cell receptor beta chains sequenced from one sample in a study of T cells in Graves' hyperthyroidism and ophthalmopathy. Amplification yielded TCR beta CDR3 regions, with RNA transcripts as the source. TCR CDR3 regions were first amplified by RT-PCR with HTBI primers. TCRdb re-called the multiplex PCR reads with MiXCR, one entry per CDR3 protein. Of 350,000 or so distinct CDR3 sequences listed, roughly a sixth are singletons. Sequenced sample: blood. These receptors were obtained from a woman in her 30s with Graves' hyperthyroidism that later progressed to Graves' ophthalmopathy.

Regarding this clonotype: A much larger clone lies one base from this, so it may be a read error. The chain joins TRBV3-1 to TRBJ2-3, with D tentatively TRBD2 (6 bases). This CDR3 has 15 residues. The germline V and J ends were trimmed by 1 base and 2 bases, with 10 bases remaining between them. Germline values: CDR1 LGHDT, CDR2 YNNKEL (reference sequence). CDR3 protein: CASSQGIAVTDTQYF. In DNA, the CDR3 is TGTGCCAGCAGCCAAGGGATAGCGGTCACAGATACGCAGTATTTT.

This clonotype was detected many times. This sequence joins TRBV6-1 and TRBJ2-5; D unresolved. The CDR3 extends over 14 amino acids. The V gene lost 6 bases and the J gene lost 5 bases, with 16 bases spanning the gap. Germline V gives CDR1 MNHNS, CDR2 SASEGT. CDR3 amino acids: CASSKDGLGETQYF. The CDR3 DNA reads as TGTGCCAGCAGCAAGGACGGGCTGGGGGAGACCCAGTACTTC.

The table lists this clonotype with many counts. This chain uses TRBV25-1 with TRBJ2-2, with D unclear. Germline V gene lookup returns CDR1 MGHDK and CDR2 SYGVNS. Trimming removed 0 bases from V and 0 bases from J, with 8 bases in between. The CDR3 has 16 residues. The CDR3 bases are TGTGCCAGCAGTGAATACCCCTCCACGAACACCGGGGAGCTGTTTTTT. Amino acid sequence: CASSEYPSTNTGELFF.

V usage is TRBV4-1 and J usage is TRBJ2-3; no clear D. CDR3 length equals 14 residues. V lost 6 bases, J lost 6 bases, and 16 bases lay in between. Germline CDR1 reads MGHRA; CDR2 reads YSYEKL. The CDR3 DNA is TGCGCCAGCAGTACCCTTATTATGCTTGATACGCAGTATTTT. This sequence encodes CASSTLIMLDTQYF.

This clonotype was found many times. This chain uses TRBV28 with TRBJ2-1; no clear D. This CDR3 is built from 15 residues. Between the trimmed V and J ends, which lost 6 bases and 0 bases, there was a span of 12 bases. Germline V gives CDR1 MDHEN, CDR2 SYDVKM. The CDR3 coding sequence is TGTGCCAGCAGCGATTCGGGTGTCTCCTACAATGAGCAGTTCTTC. Its protein product is CASSDSGVSYNEQFF.

This clonotype occurred many times. The CDR3 DNA sequence: TGTGCCAGCAGTTTAGAGGTCAGCGCCTACGAGCAGTACTTC. This sequence encodes CASSLEVSAYEQYF. The gene calls are TRBV28 and TRBJ2-7; D is ambiguous. V lost 2 bases, J lost 2 bases, and 10 bases lay in between. Germline V CDR1 and CDR2: MDHEN, SYDVKM. The CDR3 runs to 14 residues.

This sequence joins TRBV27 and TRBJ2-2; 9 bases map to TRBD1. Germline V lookup: CDR1 MNHEY, CDR2 SMNVEV (reference sequence). The length of the CDR3 is 14 residues. V gave up 6 bases and J gave up 8 bases; unmatched junction bases: 7. The CDR3 protein is CASRPGQGRGELFF. The DNA of the CDR3 is TGTGCCAGCAGACCGGGACAGGGAAGGGGGGAGCTGTTTTTT.

This clonotype was counted at least ten times. V is TRBV30 and J is TRBJ2-1; 9 bases map to TRBD1. Germline CDR1 reads GTSNPN; CDR2 reads SVGIG (reference sequence). The CDR3 length is 13 residues. The V segment lost 0 bases and the J segment 10 bases; nucleotides outside the gene matches: 4. CDR3 residues: CAWSVQGAGEQFF. The CDR3 nucleotides are TGTGCCTGGAGTGTACAGGGGGCGGGGGAGCAGTTCTTC.

This sequence joins TRBV27 and TRBJ1-1; weak D call: TRBD1 (5 bases). The CDR3 runs 15 residues. V shed 1 base and J shed 7 bases, with 16 bases lying between them. Germline V CDR1 and CDR2: MNHEY, SMNVEV (reference sequence). CDR3 coding DNA: TGTGCCAGCAGTTTATGGTGGCAGGGAGAAGGTGAAGCTTTCTTT. Encoded protein: CASSLWWQGEGEAFF.

This clonotype was observed a handful of times. The chain carries TRBV7-9 and TRBJ1-1; D gene uncertain. The length of the CDR3 is 15 residues. V was shortened by 4 bases and J by 1 base, with 13 bases between the two germline ends. Germline V gene sequence: CDR1 SEHNR, CDR2 FQNEAQ (reference sequence). CDR3 amino acids: CASSSAGRQNTEAFF. The CDR3 DNA reads as TGTGCCAGCAGCTCAGCGGGCAGACAGAACACTGAAGCTTTCTTT.

This clonotype has a count of ten or more. This chain uses TRBV11-2 with TRBJ2-1; D unclear. Germline CDR1 SGHAT, CDR2 FQNNGV. This CDR3 has 14 amino acids. V lost 5 bases and J lost 4, with 12 bases in between. CDR3 coding DNA: TGTGCCAGCAGCCTAACCGACGGTTACAATGAGCAGTTCTTC. This sequence encodes CASSLTDGYNEQFF.

This clonotype was observed at least ten times. The V gene is TRBV27, the J gene TRBJ1-6; D gene ambiguous. V was trimmed by 4 bases and J by 0 bases, leaving 13 bases between them. Germline V gene lookup returns CDR1 MNHEY and CDR2 SMNVEV (reference sequence). This CDR3 spans 17 amino acids. DNA of the CDR3: TGTGCCAGCAGTTCTCGGACTCCGAGCTCCTATAATTCACCCCTCCACTTT. Its protein is CASSSRTPSSYNSPLHF.

This sequence joins TRBV7-9 and TRBJ1-1; maybe TRBD1 (5 bases). The CDR3 length is 15 residues. The V gene lost 0 bases and the J gene lost 3 bases, with 11 bases spanning the gap. Germline CDR1 reads SEHNR; CDR2 reads FQNEAQ (reference sequence). The DNA for the CDR3 is TGTGCCAGCAGCTTAGCGTCGGGGGAGGACACTGAAGCTTTCTTT. Protein sequence: CASSLASGEDTEAFF.